This T cell receptor beta chain was sequenced for a study of blood T cell repertoires in COVID-19. In the study overall: Researchers got acute and convalescent COVID-19 samples from the United States, Italy and Spain. Nucleic acid was either cDNA or gDNA, and it came from T cells, B-cell-depleted T cells, or PBMCs.

J gave up 3 bases and V 3 bases, and 8 bases lay outside the gene matches. The CDR3 runs to 15 residues. Germline V CDR1 and CDR2: SNHLY, FYNNEI. Per the authors' pipeline: Counts of nucleated cells, estimated from reference gene primer amplification, were obtained. Clones were sequenced by immunoSEQ multiplex PCR, and TCRdb holds only the in-frame ones, with some missing. V and J calls plus clone size are reproduced from that table; the DNA served to infer D and trimming. This sample has about 120,000 clones, with more than 75% found just once. The sequenced sample consisted of peripheral blood. The source is a man aged 40-50 years with acute or convalescent COVID-19. The chain is built from TRBV2 and TRBJ2-7; TRBD1 agrees at 7 bases. The DNA of the CDR3 is TGTGCCAGCAGTGATGAGGGGGCTAGAGGCTACGAGCAGTACTTC. As protein: CASSDEGARGYEQYF.